This TCR beta chain was retrieved from a study of graft-versus-host responses after intestinal transplantation. The sample holds a few counts of this clone. Its antigen is currently unknown. The assay was immunoSEQ multiplex PCR, and TCRdb's table has in-frame clones only and misses some. Counted here are roughly 99,000 clones, 85% to 95% occurring once; the ten biggest clones make up about 0.072%. The CDR3 is 15 amino acids. In germline, CDR1 is SGHVS, CDR2 FQNEAQ. The V gene end was trimmed by 3 bases and the J gene end by 0 bases; junction bases not matched to a gene: 0. The specimen comprised unstimulated CD8+ T cells sorted from spleen or lymph node cells, sampled before transplant. This TCR derives from a human donor who was the organ donor for an intestinal transplant. The rearrangement links TRBV7-8 to TRBJ1-5; 9 bases match TRBD1. CDR3 region: CASSLTGGSNQPQHF. DNA for the CDR3: TGTGCCAGCAGCTTGACAGGGGGTAGCAATCAGCCCCAGCATTTT.